The rows below give T cell receptor beta chains drawn from one sample of a study of blood T cell repertoires in COVID-19. Sequenced by immunoSEQ multiplex PCR; TCRdb stores in-frame clones only, minus some. This sample carries a few hundred thousand clones, about 80% of them seen once, and the ten largest clones take about 3.5%. The sample comprised PBMCs or T cells enriched from blood (not recorded which). These receptors were obtained from a man in his fifties who had recovered from COVID-19. CDR3s include the opening cysteine and the closing phenylalanine or tryptophan.

J gene | V gene | CDR3 protein
TRBJ1-5 | TRBV28 | CASSPSSPQHF
TRBJ2-7 | TRBV9 | CASSVGDSSSYEQYF
TRBJ1-3 | TRBV7-3 | CASSSNRGNTIYF
TRBJ2-1 | TRBV11-3 | CASSFSGPQQFF
TRBJ1-1 | TRBV7-3 | CASSLRGMNTEAFF
TRBJ2-7 | TRBV18 | CASSPRDSLYEQYF
TRBJ2-7 | TRBV18 | CASSPGYATYEQYF
TRBJ1-1 | TRBV5-4 | CASSLGAGTVNTEAFF
TRBJ2-2 | TRBV19 | CASNLGGYTGELFF
TRBJ1-5 | TRBV3-1/TRBV3-2 | CASSQSAEGPSQPQHF
TRBJ2-2 | TRBV10-3 | CAISEPGGLASTGELFF
TRBJ2-2 | TRBV7-3 | CASSLNPGPNTGELFF
TRBJ2-7 | TRBV19 | CASSISRGRFDEQYF
TRBJ1-3 | TRBV18 | CASSPQAPSSGNTIYF
TRBJ2-5 | TRBV24-1 | CATSDGRQRGGLETQYF
TRBJ2-5 | TRBV6-2/TRBV6-3 | CASSFAFGSQYF
TRBJ2-1 | TRBV6-5 | CASSYGQGIRIDEQFF
TRBJ2-7 | TRBV10-2 | CASSESRVRGYEQYF
TRBJ1-3 | TRBV7-2 | CASSFFPGSGNTIYF
TRBJ2-3 | TRBV5-1 | CASSLVTSFADTQYF
TRBJ2-2 | TRBV27 | CASSSHYTGELFF
TRBJ1-4 | TRBV2 | CASSVGQAEKLFF
TRBJ1-1 | TRBV28 | CASSPPGSGTEAFF
TRBJ2-7 | TRBV18 | CASSRGGIYEQYF
TRBJ1-4 | TRBV14 | CASSQGTYEKLFF
TRBJ2-3 | TRBV5-1 | CASSSGDRGRTDTQYF
TRBJ1-3 | TRBV10-3 | CAIVGTAGNTIYF
TRBJ1-1 | TRBV18 | CASSPTGQGTEAFF
TRBJ2-3 | TRBV4-3 | CASSQDWRVSSTDTQYF
TRBJ2-3 | TRBV6-1 | CASSEVRGTDTQYF
TRBJ1-1 | TRBV19 | CASSSPDRDRAPGMNTEAFF
TRBJ2-1 | TRBV10-1 | CASSPLAAGSSYNEQFF
TRBJ2-3 | TRBV10-1 | CASSGQLDTDTQYF
TRBJ1-5 | TRBV27 | CASSLSGPLPNQPQHF
TRBJ2-1 | TRBV24-1 | CATSGQRPDNEQFF
TRBJ1-3 | TRBV5-1 | CASSRGTGLGNTIYF
TRBJ2-6 | TRBV28 | CASSTTSTGANVLTF
TRBJ2-1 | TRBV11-3 | CASSSPFSQGVNEQFF
TRBJ2-7 | TRBV9 | CASSDGHAGYSYEQYF
TRBJ1-3 | TRBV30 | CAWTLQISGNTIYF
TRBJ2-2 | TRBV10-2 | CASSETSGRGELFF
TRBJ2-5 | TRBV6-5 | CASSETGGRETQYF
TRBJ1-3 | TRBV2 | CASSDYLGNTIYF
TRBJ2-1 | TRBV28 | CASRGGDHYNEQFF
TRBJ2-7 | TRBV11-2 | CASSLDHYGHPSSYEQYF